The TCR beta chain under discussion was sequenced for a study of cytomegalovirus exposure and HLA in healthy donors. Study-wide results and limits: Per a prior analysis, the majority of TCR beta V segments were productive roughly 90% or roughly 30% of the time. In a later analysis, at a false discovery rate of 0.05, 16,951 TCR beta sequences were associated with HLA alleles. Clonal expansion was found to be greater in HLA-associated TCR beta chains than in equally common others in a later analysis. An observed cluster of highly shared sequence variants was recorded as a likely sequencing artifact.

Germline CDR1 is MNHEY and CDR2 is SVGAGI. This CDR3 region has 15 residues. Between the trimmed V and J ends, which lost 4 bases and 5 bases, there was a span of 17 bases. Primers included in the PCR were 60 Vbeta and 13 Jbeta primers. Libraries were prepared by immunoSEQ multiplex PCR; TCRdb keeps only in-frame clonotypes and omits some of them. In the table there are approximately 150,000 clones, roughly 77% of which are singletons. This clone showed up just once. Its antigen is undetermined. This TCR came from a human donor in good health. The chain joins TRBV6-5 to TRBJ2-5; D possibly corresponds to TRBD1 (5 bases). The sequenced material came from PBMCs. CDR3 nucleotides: TGTGCCAGCAGTTCTCTTCAGGGAATTCGGGAGACCCAGTACTTC. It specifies CASSSLQGIRETQYF.